The present T cell receptor (beta chain) was sequenced within a study of chemoradiotherapy in HPV16-positive cancers. The germline V gene has CDR1 SGHTA and CDR2 FQGNSA. This CDR3 contains 14 residues. The trim removed 1 base at V and 4 bases at J, leaving 3 bases unmatched. Study conclusions and caveats: For HPV16-positive patients, expanding HPV-responsive T cells associated with longer recurrence-free survival.

In the case of this clone: As yet, its antigen is unknown.

Data came from immunoSEQ multiplex PCR; TCRdb stores just in-frame clones and leaves some out. The data hold 7,500 to 10,000 clones, with approximately 72% observed a single time. The chain is built from TRBV7-2 and TRBJ2-5; TRBD1 aligns across 7 bases. The sequencing used tumor tissue, collected from a patient who underwent chemoradiotherapy. This TCR derives from a human donor with HPV-associated anogenital cancer. CDR3 in DNA: TGTGCCAGCAGCTTAGTGACAGGGAGAGAGACCCAGTACTTC. This encodes CASSLVTGRETQYF.